One T cell receptor beta chain is described in this entry. V trimming: 4 bases; J trimming: 6 bases; junction bases outside the gene matches: 8. This CDR3 has 15 amino acids. Germline V gene sequence: CDR1 SEHNR, CDR2 FQNEAQ (reference sequence). The data were taken from a study of blood T cell repertoires in COVID-19. About the research overall: Samples of COVID-19 (acute and convalescent) were obtained from the United States, Italy and Spain. T cells, B-cell-depleted T cells, or PBMCs supplied cDNA or gDNA.

Patients of the Seattle cohort, enrolled during active infection, were followed longitudinally. Per the study methods: Reference gene primer amplification gave estimated nucleated cell counts. Repertoires were generated with immunoSEQ multiplex PCR, while TCRdb's copy carries only in-frame clones and drops some. V, J and clone size were drawn from that table, and D and trimming were deduced from the DNA. Among hundreds of thousands of clones listed, roughly 83% were seen once. The TCR comes from a woman at least 80 years old with COVID-19, enrolled during active disease. The sequenced sample was peripheral blood. The chain has TRBV7-9 and TRBJ1-4; 7 bases map to TRBD1. The CDR3 DNA reads TGTGCCAGCAGCTCCTGGGGACAGCCCGATGAAAAACTGTTTTTT. Protein sequence: CASSSWGQPDEKLFF.